A single sample gave rise to the 18 T cell receptor beta chains below, sequenced in a study of technical replicates of blood from a handful of donors. Method: immunoSEQ multiplex PCR; TCRdb's copy keeps in-frame clones and lacks some. The sample lists tens of thousands of clones, almost 97% occurring once. The sequenced sample consisted of T cells isolated from PBMCs. These receptors were taken from a human donor in good health.

V usage is TRBV27 and J usage is TRBJ1-5; 9 positions match TRBD1. With V trimmed by 0 bases and J by 3 bases, 6 bases remained unmatched. The CDR3 covers 17 residues. Germline V CDR1 and CDR2: MNHEY, SMNVEV (reference sequence). Here the CDR3 DNA reads TGTGCCAGCAGTTTATCCGGGACAGGGCGTCTCAATCAGCCCCAGCATTTT. Protein: CASSLSGTGRLNQPQHF.

This sequence joins TRBV7-2 and TRBJ2-3; D is unclear. CDR3 length: 13 residues. V shed 5 bases and J shed 2 bases, with 8 bases lying between them. The germline gives CDR1 SGHTA, CDR2 FQGNSA. The CDR3 loop is CASSNSNTDTQYF. CDR3 nucleotide sequence: TGTGCCAGCAGCAACTCAAACACAGATACGCAGTATTTT.

This clone was recorded only once. V and J are TRBV9 and TRBJ2-7; D is ambiguous. Germline V gene data show CDR1 as SGDLS and CDR2 as YYNGEE. V shed 0 bases and J shed 0 bases, with 7 bases lying between them. The CDR3 has 14 amino acids. CDR3 residues: CASSVGVSSYEQYF. CDR3 DNA sequence: TGTGCCAGCAGCGTAGGTGTTAGCTCCTACGAGCAGTACTTC.

The chain uses TRBV10-3 and TRBJ2-3; D is perhaps TRBD1 (5 bases). From germline, CDR1 is ENHRY and CDR2 SYGVKD. The CDR3 is 18 amino acids. V was shortened by 4 bases and J by 7 bases, with 27 bases between the two germline ends. The CDR3 DNA sequence: TGTGCCATCAGTGGCCTGTCGGGTATTCAAGGGGCCCAGTATACGCAGTATTTT. Translated: CAISGLSGIQGAQYTQYF.

The chain uses TRBV4-3 and TRBJ2-7; TRBD2 matches at 7 bases. This CDR3 comprises 15 residues. Per the germline V gene, CDR1 is LGHNA and CDR2 is YSLEER. With V trimmed by 1 base and J by 3 bases, 6 bases remained unmatched. CDR3: CASSQVIGGSYEQYF. The DNA for the CDR3 is TGCGCCAGCAGCCAAGTCATTGGCGGGAGCTACGAGCAGTACTTC.

The chain carries TRBV7-6 and TRBJ2-1, with D maybe TRBD2 (5 bases). The V end was cut by 3 bases, the J end by 1 base, with 13 bases between. From germline, CDR1 is SGHVS and CDR2 FNYEAQ. This CDR3 is built from 16 residues. This CDR3 is CASSFEGDWSYNEQFF. The CDR3 DNA follows: TGTGCCAGCAGCTTTGAGGGAGATTGGTCCTACAATGAGCAGTTCTTC.

This clone was observed once. The chain carries TRBV6-5 and TRBJ1-1, with 7 bases lining up with TRBD1. The CDR3 consists of 14 residues. V shed 2 bases and J 4 bases; nucleotides not matched to a gene: 4. Per germline, CDR1 MNHEY and CDR2 SVGAGI. CDR3 sequence reads: CASSYRQGSTEAFF. The DNA for the CDR3 is TGTGCCAGCAGTTACCGACAGGGTAGCACTGAAGCTTTCTTT.

The chain couples TRBV2 to TRBJ1-5; tentative D call: TRBD1 (6 bases). Trimming took 4 bases from V and 2 from J, leaving 9 bases between them. The germline gives CDR1 SNHLY, CDR2 FYNNEI. This CDR3 is 14 amino acids long. CDR3 nucleotides: TGTGCCAGCAGTGGGCAGGGGCGCAATCAGCCCCAGCATTTT. This sequence encodes CASSGQGRNQPQHF.

CDR3 nucleotide sequence: TGTGCCAGCACTCCAACCGGGACAGGGAGGAACGAGCAGTACTTC. It is translated as CASTPTGTGRNEQYF. The chain combines TRBV9 with TRBJ2-7, with 9 bases aligning to TRBD1. The V gene's germline CDR1 is SGDLS and CDR2 YYNGEE. The ends lost 6 bases at V and 5 bases at J; junction bases unmatched: 12. CDR3 length equals 15 residues.

The J gene is TRBJ1-5, the V gene TRBV19; TRBD1 matches at 10 bases. Germline assignment: CDR1 LNHDA and CDR2 SQIVND (reference sequence). The CDR3 contains 13 residues. J gave up 9 bases and V 5 bases, and 4 bases lay outside the gene matches. The CDR3 spells CASSGQGVLPQHF. Written as DNA, the CDR3 is TGTGCCAGTAGTGGACAGGGGGTTCTGCCCCAGCATTTT.

This chain uses TRBV27 with TRBJ2-1; TRBD2 might be the D (5 bases). The germline gives CDR1 MNHEY, CDR2 SMNVEV (reference sequence). This CDR3 has 15 residues. The V end was cut by 6 bases, the J end by 6 bases, with 18 bases between. CDR3 nucleotide sequence: TGTGCCAGCAGGATGGTCTTGGGAGTCGTCAATGAGCAGTTCTTC. This codes for CASRMVLGVVNEQFF.

This rearrangement joins TRBV2 to TRBJ2-7; 10 nucleotides line up with TRBD2. Losses at the gene ends were 0 bases for V and 7 bases for J; bases not matched to a gene: 6. The CDR3 loop spans 15 amino acids. Germline values: CDR1 SNHLY, CDR2 FYNNEI. CDR3 protein: CASSEAASGSGEQYF. CDR3 DNA: TGTGCCAGCAGTGAAGCGGCTAGCGGGAGTGGGGAGCAGTACTTC.

In its sample, this clone was seen once. This chain links TRBV7-2 with TRBJ2-7, with TRBD2 as a possible D gene (5 bases). Germline-derived CDR1 and CDR2 are SGHTA and FQGNSA. The CDR3 length is 14 residues. V was trimmed by 1 base and J by 4 bases, leaving 11 bases between them. The CDR3 sequence is CASSLGEFEYEQYF. The CDR3, as DNA: TGTGCCAGCAGCTTAGGGGAGTTCGAGTACGAGCAGTACTTC. Looking up the rest from reference TRBV7-2 and TRBJ2-7 gives the full variable domain: GAGVSQSPSNKVTEKGKDVELRCDPISGHTALYWYRQSLGQGLEFLIYFQGNSAPDKSGLPSDRFSAERTGGSVSTLTIQRTQQEDSAVYLCASSLGEFEYEQYFGPGTRLTVT.

V is TRBV9 and J is TRBJ2-1; TRBD2 agrees at 10 bases. The germline gives CDR1 SGDLS, CDR2 YYNGEE. With V trimmed by 0 bases and J by 4 bases, 4 bases remained unmatched. CDR3 size: 16 residues. CDR3 in DNA: TGTGCCAGCAGCGTAGAGGGTAGCGGGAGGTACAATGAGCAGTTCTTC. It yields the protein CASSVEGSGRYNEQFF.

The chain uses TRBV30 and TRBJ2-7, with 7 bases that match TRBD2. V lost 5 bases to trimming and J lost 3 bases; unmatched junction nucleotides: 7. Germline-derived CDR1 and CDR2 are GTSNPN and SVGIG (reference sequence). The CDR3 runs 13 residues. The CDR3 loop reads CAWAMGGGYEQYF. The CDR3 DNA reads as TGTGCCTGGGCCATGGGGGGGGGCTACGAGCAGTACTTC.

The V and J genes are TRBV27 and TRBJ2-2; 10 positions match TRBD1. Per germline, CDR1 MNHEY and CDR2 SMNVEV (reference sequence). The CDR3 has 15 residues. J lost 5 bases, V lost 6 bases, and 6 bases had no gene match. The CDR3 DNA follows: TGTGCCAGCAGCATAGGACAGGGGGTGACCGGGGAGCTGTTTTTT. It codes for CASSIGQGVTGELFF.

The rearrangement joins TRBV19 to TRBJ1-1; D is uncertain. Germline V gene data show CDR1 as LNHDA and CDR2 as SQIVND (reference sequence). Trimming left V 4 bases short and J 1 base short, with 10 bases between. The CDR3 length is 14 residues. The CDR3 bases are TGTGCCAGTAGTAGTCTACAGCCGAACACTGAAGCTTTCTTT. This sequence encodes CASSSLQPNTEAFF. Looking up the rest from reference TRBV19 and TRBJ1-1 gives the full variable domain: DGGITQSPKYLFRKEGQNVTLSCEQNLNHDAMYWYRQDPGQGLRLIYYSQIVNDFQKGDIAEGYSVSREKKESFPLTVTSAQKNPTAFYLCASSSLQPNTEAFFGQGTRLTVV.

The J gene is TRBJ2-7, the V gene TRBV21-1; TRBD2, as called in the table, went unchecked against the DNA. TRBV21-1 is listed as a pseudogene. The CDR3 totals 18 residues. For the CDR3, the DNA is TGTGCCAGCAGCAAAGAAAGGACTAGCGGGAGTTTTAGGTACGAGCAGTACTTC. This sequence encodes CASSKERTSGSFRYEQYF.